Sequencing of this TCR beta chain was carried out in a study of T-cell memory formation after mild COVID-19. Via MiXCR, TCRdb re-called the 5' RACE reads, giving one row per CDR3 protein. Of a few hundred thousand distinct CDR3 sequences listed, 28% are singletons. This clonotype was observed a few times. This clonotype was obtained from an adult woman who had mild COVID-19 (a few samples of this study predate the infection). Cell type and time point are not known. Sequencing used PBMCs or a T cell subset sorted from them (not recorded which).

The CDR3 DNA reads as TGTGCCAGCAGCCTCGGCGGCGGGCTAGCGGGGACACTAGCCAAAAACATTCAGTACTTC. Translating it yields CASSLGGGLAGTLAKNIQYF. The V and J genes are TRBV7-9 and TRBJ2-4, with 9 bases aligning to TRBD2. Germline CDR1 and CDR2: SEHNR and FQNEAQ (reference sequence). The CDR3 is made up of 20 amino acids. The V gene end was trimmed by 5 bases and the J gene end by 0 bases; junction bases not matched to a gene: 17.